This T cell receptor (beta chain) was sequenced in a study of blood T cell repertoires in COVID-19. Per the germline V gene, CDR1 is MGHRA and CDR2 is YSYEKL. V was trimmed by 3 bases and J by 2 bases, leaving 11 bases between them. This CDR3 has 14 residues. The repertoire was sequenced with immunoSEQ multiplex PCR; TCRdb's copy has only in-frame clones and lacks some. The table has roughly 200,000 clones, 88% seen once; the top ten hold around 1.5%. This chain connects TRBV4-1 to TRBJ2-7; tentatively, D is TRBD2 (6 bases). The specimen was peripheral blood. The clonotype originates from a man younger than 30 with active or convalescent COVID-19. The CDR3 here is CASSHPGLPYEQYF. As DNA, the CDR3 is TGCGCCAGCAGCCACCCGGGACTTCCCTACGAGCAGTACTTC.